Listed here are 7 T cell receptor beta chains from one sample, sequenced in a study of blood T cell repertoires in COVID-19. Some clones are missing from TCRdb's copy, which holds only in-frame ones; the method was immunoSEQ multiplex PCR. The table has 280,000 or so clones, over 75% seen once. The material sequenced was peripheral blood. These receptors were taken from a human donor in a cohort sampled during active COVID-19.

V and J are TRBV20-1 and TRBJ1-5; D gene ambiguous. V was clipped by 3 bases and J by 0 bases, with 9 bases between them. Germline loops: CDR1 DFQATT, CDR2 SNEGSKA (reference sequence). CDR3 length: 14 amino acids. CDR3 in amino acids: CSASSPNSNQPQHF. The DNA of the CDR3 is TGCAGTGCTAGTAGCCCCAATAGCAATCAGCCCCAGCATTTT.

The chain uses TRBV5-4 and TRBJ2-7; 7 bases are shared with TRBD1. The V segment lost 0 bases and the J segment 2 bases; nucleotides outside the gene matches: 5. This CDR3 has 15 residues. The V gene's germline CDR1 is SGHNT and CDR2 YYREEE (reference sequence). This CDR3 is CASSLEGTATYEQYF. The CDR3, as DNA: TGTGCCAGCAGCTTGGAAGGGACAGCCACCTACGAGCAGTACTTC.

This clone is a singleton in its sample. The chain joins TRBV18 to TRBJ2-5, with a weak D call TRBD2 (6 bases). The CDR3 consists of 15 residues. Germline CDR1 is KGHSH and CDR2 is LQKENI. The V and J ends lost 3 bases and 1 base respectively, with 12 bases between them. DNA for the CDR3: TGTGCCAGCTCACCTGGGGTAGCGGTCCAAGAGACCCAGTACTTC. This sequence encodes CASSPGVAVQETQYF.

J is TRBJ2-3 and V is TRBV5-8; the match to TRBD2 covers 9 bases. V dropped 7 bases and J dropped 6; count of bases not matched to a gene: 12. Germline V gene sequence: CDR1 SGHTS, CDR2 YDEGEE. CDR3 size: 15 residues. The CDR3, as DNA: TGTGCCAGCTTCCGCCAAATAGCGGGAGTGGATACGCAGTATTTT. It codes for CASFRQIAGVDTQYF.

This clone was picked up one time. V usage is TRBV7-8 and J usage is TRBJ2-1; 7 bases line up with TRBD1. Germline V CDR1 and CDR2: SGHVS, FQNEAQ. The CDR3 is 12 amino acids. The trim removed 6 bases at V and 15 bases at J, leaving 11 bases unmatched. The CDR3 DNA is TGTGCCAGCAGGCTCGACAGGGAGAGGCTGTTCTTC. As protein: CASRLDRERLFF.

This clone has only a few counts. V and J are TRBV25-1 and TRBJ1-1; no clear D gene. CDR1 is MGHDK, CDR2 SYGVNS, per germline. Between the trimmed V and J ends, which lost 11 bases and 1 base, there was a span of 14 bases. CDR3 length: 13 residues. CDR3 DNA sequence: TGTGCCTCCCTAGCGGGGTGGAACACTGAAGCTTTCTTT. It specifies CASLAGWNTEAFF.

This clone was counted a few times. V gene TRBV5-1 combines with J gene TRBJ2-7, with 8 bases lining up with TRBD1. This CDR3 region has 14 residues. Germline loops: CDR1 SGHRS, CDR2 YFSETQ. Unmatched junction bases numbered 6, after V lost 2 bases and J lost 5 bases. DNA for the CDR3: TGCGCCAGCAGCTTAATGGACAGGGTCGACGAGCAGTACTTC. This sequence encodes CASSLMDRVDEQYF.